This T cell receptor (beta chain) is from a study of T cell responses to AZD1222 COVID-19 vaccine. Turning to the study itself: Recipients boosted at about 4 weeks or about 12 weeks are pooled. Findings and caveats of the study: Vaccination with two AZD1222 doses was followed by a rise in Spike-specific TCR breadth and depth. Without day 14 samples, only post-peak T cell repertoires were studied.

The CDR3 consists of 15 residues. Germline assignment: CDR1 MNHEY and CDR2 SMNVEV (reference sequence). J was trimmed by 0 bases and V by 3 bases; bases with no gene match: 4. Clones were sequenced by immunoSEQ multiplex PCR, and TCRdb holds only the in-frame ones, with some missing. The profile shows under 130,000 clones, roughly 90% of them singletons. In regard to this clone: Its specificity is unknown.

The source of this sequence is an adult in good health. This specimen consisted of peripheral blood, obtained on day 0 of AZD1222 vaccination. This rearrangement joins TRBV27 to TRBJ2-7, with 8 positions matching TRBD1. CDR3 loop: CASSFSGTGSYEQYF. CDR3 in DNA: TGTGCCAGCAGTTTCTCCGGGACAGGCTCCTACGAGCAGTACTTC.